The T cell receptor (beta chain) under discussion was sequenced for a study of blood T cells in healthy people across ages. This CDR3 region has 15 residues. Germline loops: CDR1 DFQATT, CDR2 SNEGSKA (reference sequence). With V trimmed by 2 bases and J by 6 bases, 8 bases remained unmatched. A sample-barcoded 5' primer and a J-beta primer mix were used in a second PCR of about 7 to 12 cycles. MiXCR, run by TCRdb on the 5' RACE reads, gives a single entry per CDR3 protein. The table has 1 million or so distinct CDR3 sequences, roughly 24% seen once. In its sample, this clonotype was seen a few times. What it binds is not known. Study results and caveats: TCR beta diversity per million T cells fell roughly linearly with age. Diversity estimates from one million T cells were considered underestimates.

Donors were systemically healthy Caucasian individuals from Russia aged about 6 to 95 years. Total RNA extracted from each sample amounted to at least 6 micrograms. The sample also formed part of further work on T cells of mothers and their children.

This TCR derives from a girl aged 2-15 years in good health. The V gene is TRBV20-1, the J gene TRBJ2-1; 9 bases agree with TRBD1. Material for sequencing was blood. CDR3 amino acids: CSARMIGTGTNEQFF. As DNA, the CDR3 is TGCAGTGCTAGAATGATAGGGACAGGGACCAATGAGCAGTTCTTC.